This is a list of T cell receptor beta chains from one sample in a study of control samples from healthy donors and cancer patients. Data came from immunoSEQ multiplex PCR; TCRdb stores just in-frame clones and leaves some out. The table includes about 120,000 clones, 91% detected once. The sample consisted of blood. The receptors come from a young woman in good health. The CDR3 runs from the conserved cysteine through the conserved F or W. A D gene is named only where the DNA matches it firmly. Size tells how often a clone was seen (once, few, many) or the class of an expanded clone, and some rows leave it out.

D gene: -; clone size: -; V gene: TRBV6-1; J gene: TRBJ2-2; CDR3 protein: CASSEGTHHPTGELFF; CDR3 DNA: TGTGCCAGCAGTGAAGGGACCCACCACCCAACCGGGGAGCTGTTTTTT
D gene: TRBD1; clone size: -; V gene: TRBV18; J gene: TRBJ2-7; CDR3 protein: CASSPAGTDLSEQYF; CDR3 DNA: TGTGCCAGCTCACCAGCCGGGACAGACTTGTCCGAGCAGTACTTC
D gene: TRBD1; clone size: -; V gene: TRBV7-2; J gene: TRBJ1-5; CDR3 protein: CASSLEETGGNQPQHF; CDR3 DNA: TGTGCCAGCAGCTTAGAGGAGACAGGGGGAAATCAGCCCCAGCATTTT
D gene: TRBD1; clone size: -; V gene: TRBV2; J gene: TRBJ2-1; CDR3 protein: CASWDRTGGAEQFF; CDR3 DNA: TGTGCCAGTTGGGATCGGACAGGGGGGGCTGAGCAGTTCTTC
D gene: -; clone size: -; V gene: TRBV6-2/TRBV6-3; J gene: TRBJ2-2; CDR3 protein: CASSKQGYPGELFF; CDR3 DNA: TGTGCCAGCAGCAAGCAGGGGTATCCCGGGGAGCTGTTTTTT
D gene: -; clone size: -; V gene: TRBV19; J gene: TRBJ2-1; CDR3 protein: CATASAVYNEQFF; CDR3 DNA: TGTGCCACTGCCTCCGCGGTGTACAATGAGCAGTTCTTC
D gene: -; clone size: -; V gene: TRBV12-3/TRBV12-4; J gene: TRBJ1-6; CDR3 protein: CASSFPGGSPLHF; CDR3 DNA: TGTGCCAGCAGTTTTCCCGGGGGTTCACCCCTCCACTTT
D gene: -; clone size: -; V gene: TRBV28; J gene: TRBJ2-5; CDR3 protein: CASSWEQFMGRNQETQYF; CDR3 DNA: TGTGCCAGCAGTTGGGAGCAGTTTATGGGCCGAAACCAAGAGACCCAGTACTTC
D gene: TRBD2; clone size: -; V gene: TRBV19; J gene: TRBJ2-6; CDR3 protein: CASNPSGGASGANVLTF; CDR3 DNA: TGTGCCAGTAACCCTAGCGGGGGGGCCTCTGGGGCCAACGTCCTGACTTTC
D gene: -; clone size: -; V gene: TRBV13; J gene: TRBJ2-1; CDR3 protein: CASLTTGLNNEQFF; CDR3 DNA: TGTGCCAGCTTAACCACCGGACTCAACAATGAGCAGTTCTTC
D gene: -; clone size: -; V gene: TRBV3-1/TRBV3-2; J gene: TRBJ2-5; CDR3 protein: CASSRVSLSETQYF; CDR3 DNA: TGTGCCAGCAGCCGGGTCTCCCTCTCAGAGACCCAGTACTTC
D gene: TRBD2; clone size: -; V gene: TRBV28; J gene: TRBJ2-7; CDR3 protein: CASRKTSGPTYEQYF; CDR3 DNA: TGTGCCAGCAGAAAGACTAGCGGGCCCACCTACGAGCAGTACTTC
D gene: -; clone size: -; V gene: TRBV6-2/TRBV6-3; J gene: TRBJ2-3; CDR3 protein: CASSLVRATDTQYF; CDR3 DNA: TGTGCCAGCAGTTTAGTCAGAGCCACAGATACGCAGTATTTT
D gene: -; clone size: -; V gene: TRBV5-4; J gene: TRBJ2-2; CDR3 protein: CASSTGIQRGTGELFF; CDR3 DNA: TGTGCCAGCAGCACAGGGATACAACGGGGCACCGGGGAGCTGTTTTTT
D gene: -; clone size: -; V gene: TRBV5-6; J gene: TRBJ2-7; CDR3 protein: CASSLGLGPPYEQYF; CDR3 DNA: TGTGCCAGCAGCTTGGGACTAGGGCCCCCTTACGAGCAGTACTTC
D gene: TRBD2; clone size: -; V gene: TRBV20-1; J gene: TRBJ2-7; CDR3 protein: CSASRRLAGDPKYEQYF; CDR3 DNA: TGCAGTGCTAGTCGTCGGCTAGCGGGGGACCCAAAATACGAGCAGTACTTC
D gene: -; clone size: -; V gene: TRBV7-2; J gene: TRBJ2-2; CDR3 protein: CASSRDWNTGELFF; CDR3 DNA: TGTGCCAGCAGCAGAGATTGGAACACCGGGGAGCTGTTTTTT
D gene: TRBD2; clone size: -; V gene: TRBV4-3; J gene: TRBJ2-3; CDR3 protein: CASSQALAGGTDTQYF; CDR3 DNA: TGCGCCAGCAGCCAAGCTCTAGCGGGGGGCACAGATACGCAGTATTTT
D gene: -; clone size: -; V gene: TRBV6-6; J gene: TRBJ1-2; CDR3 protein: CASSYAEISGYTF; CDR3 DNA: TGTGCCAGCAGTTATGCCGAAATATCTGGCTACACCTTC
D gene: -; clone size: -; V gene: TRBV24-1; J gene: TRBJ1-1; CDR3 protein: CATSDLGNTEAFF; CDR3 DNA: TGTGCCACCAGTGACCTGGGAAACACTGAAGCTTTCTTT
D gene: -; clone size: -; V gene: TRBV28; J gene: TRBJ1-1; CDR3 protein: CASSLSRLGTEAFF; CDR3 DNA: TGTGCCAGCAGTTTATCCAGGCTGGGAACTGAAGCTTTCTTT
D gene: TRBD1; clone size: -; V gene: TRBV7-9; J gene: TRBJ2-2; CDR3 protein: CATPGQGGGTGELFF; CDR3 DNA: TGTGCCACACCGGGACAGGGCGGTGGGACCGGGGAGCTGTTTTTT
D gene: -; clone size: once; V gene: TRBV7-2; J gene: TRBJ1-2; CDR3 protein: CASSPAPGAGYGYTF; CDR3 DNA: TGTGCCAGCAGCCCCGCCCCAGGGGCGGGCTATGGCTACACCTTC
D gene: TRBD2; clone size: -; V gene: TRBV24-1; J gene: TRBJ2-3; CDR3 protein: CATSERDTGTSGRVKMSTDTQYF; CDR3 DNA: TGTGCCACCAGTGAGCGAGATACCGGGACTAGCGGGAGGGTGAAGATGAGCACAGATACGCAGTATTTT
D gene: -; clone size: -; V gene: TRBV10-3; J gene: TRBJ2-7; CDR3 protein: CAISALRGGSYEQYF; CDR3 DNA: TGTGCCATCAGTGCGTTACGAGGGGGGAGCTACGAGCAGTACTTC
D gene: TRBD1; clone size: -; V gene: TRBV29-1; J gene: TRBJ1-3; CDR3 protein: CSVSGQGFGNTIYF; CDR3 DNA: TGCAGCGTCTCGGGACAGGGTTTCGGAAACACCATATATTTT
D gene: -; clone size: -; V gene: TRBV6-6; J gene: TRBJ1-2; CDR3 protein: CASTEGQGALGYTF; CDR3 DNA: TGTGCCAGCACCGAAGGGCAGGGAGCTTTAGGCTACACCTTC
D gene: TRBD2; clone size: once; V gene: TRBV5-4; J gene: TRBJ2-1; CDR3 protein: CASSLVKVAGNINEQFF; CDR3 DNA: TGTGCCAGCAGCTTGGTAAAGGTAGCGGGAAATATCAATGAGCAGTTCTTC
D gene: TRBD1; clone size: -; V gene: TRBV24-1; J gene: TRBJ1-3; CDR3 protein: CATSERTGENTIYF; CDR3 DNA: TGTGCCACCAGTGAGCGGACAGGGGAAAACACCATATATTTT
D gene: TRBD1; clone size: -; V gene: TRBV7-2; J gene: TRBJ2-1; CDR3 protein: CASSTGTGYYNEQFF; CDR3 DNA: TGTGCCAGCAGCACCGGGACAGGGTACTACAATGAGCAGTTCTTC
D gene: -; clone size: few; V gene: TRBV10-3; J gene: TRBJ1-6; CDR3 protein: CAISESSARMHSPLHF; CDR3 DNA: TGTGCCATCAGTGAGTCGTCAGCCCGAATGCATTCACCCCTCCACTTT
D gene: -; clone size: -; V gene: TRBV5-5; J gene: TRBJ1-3; CDR3 protein: CASSRTLSSGNTIYF; CDR3 DNA: TGTGCCAGCAGTCGGACACTAAGCTCTGGAAACACCATATATTTT
D gene: TRBD2; clone size: -; V gene: TRBV4-3; J gene: TRBJ2-3; CDR3 protein: CASSQDRAGTSGGDTQYF; CDR3 DNA: TGCGCCAGCAGCCAAGATAGGGCCGGGACTAGCGGGGGAGATACGCAGTATTTT
D gene: -; clone size: -; V gene: TRBV5-1; J gene: TRBJ2-1; CDR3 protein: CASSLRESHNEQFF; CDR3 DNA: TGCGCCAGCAGCTTGCGGGAGTCCCACAATGAGCAGTTCTTC
D gene: TRBD2; clone size: -; V gene: TRBV28; J gene: TRBJ2-7; CDR3 protein: CASSPEDLAGAYEQYF; CDR3 DNA: TGTGCCAGCAGCCCGGAGGATCTAGCGGGGGCGTACGAGCAGTACTTC
D gene: -; clone size: -; V gene: TRBV28; J gene: TRBJ1-1; CDR3 protein: CASSLPGRLNTEAFF; CDR3 DNA: TGTGCCAGCAGTTTACCGGGACGGCTGAACACTGAAGCTTTCTTT
D gene: -; clone size: -; V gene: TRBV6-4; J gene: TRBJ2-2; CDR3 protein: CASTIKHGGAGELFF; CDR3 DNA: TGTGCCAGCACTATCAAACACGGGGGTGCCGGGGAGCTGTTTTTT
D gene: -; clone size: -; V gene: TRBV6-5; J gene: TRBJ1-2; CDR3 protein: CASSYPSSGGYTF; CDR3 DNA: TGTGCCAGCAGTTACCCCTCGTCAGGGGGCTACACCTTC
D gene: -; clone size: -; V gene: TRBV28; J gene: TRBJ1-1; CDR3 protein: CASSPTGNTEAFF; CDR3 DNA: TGTGCCAGCAGTCCGACAGGGAACACTGAAGCTTTCTTT
D gene: -; clone size: once; V gene: TRBV19; J gene: TRBJ1-3; CDR3 protein: CASSPDSGNTIYF; CDR3 DNA: TGTGCCAGTAGCCCGGACTCTGGAAACACCATATATTTT
D gene: -; clone size: -; V gene: TRBV7-2; J gene: TRBJ1-2; CDR3 protein: CASSLQGSGNYGYTF; CDR3 DNA: TGTGCCAGCAGCTTACAGGGTTCGGGTAACTATGGCTACACCTTC
D gene: TRBD2; clone size: -; V gene: TRBV3-1/TRBV3-2; J gene: TRBJ2-1; CDR3 protein: CASSQASLLANFDNEQFF; CDR3 DNA: TGTGCCAGCAGCCAAGCGTCTTTACTAGCGAACTTCGACAATGAGCAGTTCTTC
D gene: -; clone size: once; V gene: TRBV15; J gene: TRBJ1-1; CDR3 protein: CATSRDRGLTRRTEAFF; CDR3 DNA: TGTGCCACCAGCAGAGATCGGGGCCTCACAAGGCGGACTGAAGCTTTCTTT
D gene: -; clone size: -; V gene: TRBV4-3; J gene: TRBJ2-7; CDR3 protein: CASSQEQGYEQYF; CDR3 DNA: TGCGCCAGCAGCCAAGAACAGGGCTACGAGCAGTACTTC